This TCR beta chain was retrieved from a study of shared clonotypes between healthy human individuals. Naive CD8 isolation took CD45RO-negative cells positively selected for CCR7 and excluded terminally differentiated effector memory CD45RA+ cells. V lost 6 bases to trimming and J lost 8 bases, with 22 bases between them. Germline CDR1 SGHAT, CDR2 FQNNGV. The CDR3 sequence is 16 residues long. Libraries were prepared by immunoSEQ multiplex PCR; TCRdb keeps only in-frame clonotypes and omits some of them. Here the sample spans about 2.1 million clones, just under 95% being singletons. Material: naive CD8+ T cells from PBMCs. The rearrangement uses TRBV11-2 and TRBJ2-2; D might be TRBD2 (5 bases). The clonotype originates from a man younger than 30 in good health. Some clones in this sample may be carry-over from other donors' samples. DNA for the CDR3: TGTGCCAGCAGTCATACGCCGGGATCCGCAAGGGGGGAGCTGTTTTTT. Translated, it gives CASSHTPGSARGELFF.